The following is a T cell receptor (beta chain) sequence with its context. In the study's own analysis: Researchers report that nucleated cell counts were estimated from reference gene primer amplification. The method was immunoSEQ multiplex PCR; TCRdb's version includes in-frame clones alone and lacks a portion of them. That table gives V, J and clone size, and the DNA gave D and trimming. Here the sample spans 180,000 or so clones, approximately 85% being singletons. The CDR3 is 19 residues long. With 4 bases removed from V and 1 base from J, the gap between germline ends came to 24 bases. In germline, CDR1 is MGHRA, CDR2 YSYEKL. This record comes from a study of blood T cell repertoires in COVID-19. Study background: Acute and convalescent COVID-19 specimens originated in the United States, Italy and Spain. T cells, B-cell-depleted T cells, or PBMCs provided the cDNA or gDNA that served as material.

The TCR sequence derives from a human donor with active or convalescent COVID-19. The donor label of this sample is uncertain. Sequenced sample: peripheral blood. The chain joins TRBV4-1 to TRBJ2-3, with a tentative D call TRBD1 (6 bases). The CDR3, as DNA: TGCGCCAGCAGCCGATACTCCGGGACAAACACGCCGGGCACAGATACGCAGTATTTT. Its protein is CASSRYSGTNTPGTDTQYF.